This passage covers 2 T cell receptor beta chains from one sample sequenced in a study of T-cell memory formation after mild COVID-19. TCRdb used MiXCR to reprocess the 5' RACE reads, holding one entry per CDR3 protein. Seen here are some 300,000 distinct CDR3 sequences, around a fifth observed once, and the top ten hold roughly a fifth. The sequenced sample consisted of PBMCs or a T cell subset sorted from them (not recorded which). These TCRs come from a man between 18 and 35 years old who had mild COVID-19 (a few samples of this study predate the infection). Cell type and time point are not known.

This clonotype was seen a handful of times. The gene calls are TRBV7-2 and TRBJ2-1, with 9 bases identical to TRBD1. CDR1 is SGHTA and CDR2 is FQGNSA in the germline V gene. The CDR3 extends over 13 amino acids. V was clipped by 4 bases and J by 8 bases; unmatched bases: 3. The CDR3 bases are TGTGCCAGCAGCTCGGGACAGGGCTATGAGCAGTTCTTC. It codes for CASSSGQGYEQFF.

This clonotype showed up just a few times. This CDR3 reads CASSLPHTGELFF. The CDR3 coding sequence is TGCGCCAGCAGCTTGCCGCACACCGGGGAGCTGTTTTTT. The gene calls are TRBV5-1 and TRBJ2-2; D gene ambiguous. Germline V lookup: CDR1 SGHRS, CDR2 YFSETQ. There are 13 residues in the CDR3. Between the trimmed V and J ends, which lost 1 base and 3 bases, there was a span of 4 bases.